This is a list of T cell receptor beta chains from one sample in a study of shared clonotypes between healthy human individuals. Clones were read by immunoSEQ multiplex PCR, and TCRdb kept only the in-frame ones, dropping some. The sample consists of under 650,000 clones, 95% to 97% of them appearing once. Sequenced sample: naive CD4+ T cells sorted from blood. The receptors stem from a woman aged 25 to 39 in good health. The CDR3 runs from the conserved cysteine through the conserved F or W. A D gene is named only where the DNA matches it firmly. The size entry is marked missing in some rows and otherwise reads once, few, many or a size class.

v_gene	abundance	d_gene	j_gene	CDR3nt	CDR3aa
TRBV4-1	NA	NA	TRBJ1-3	TGCGCCAGCAGCCTACAGGAGCCTGGAAACACCATATATTTT	CASSLQEPGNTIYF
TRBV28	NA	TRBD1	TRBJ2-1	TGTGCCAGCACGGGACAGTACAATGAGCAGTTCTTC	CASTGQYNEQFF
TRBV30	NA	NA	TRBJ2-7	TGTGCCTGGAATCCCTCGTGGACCTCGTACGAGCAGTACTTC	CAWNPSWTSYEQYF
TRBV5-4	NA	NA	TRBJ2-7	TGTGCCAGCAGCCAGGGACGGGACTACGAGCAGTACTTC	CASSQGRDYEQYF
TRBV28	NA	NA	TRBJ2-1	TGTGCCAGCAGTTTGCGACAAAATGAGCAGTTCTTC	CASSLRQNEQFF
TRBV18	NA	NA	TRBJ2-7	TGTGCCAGCTCACTATCGCCAGGGGAACAGTACTTC	CASSLSPGEQYF
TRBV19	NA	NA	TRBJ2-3	TGTGCCAGTAGTATACGGGCCAGGGATACGCAGTATTTT	CASSIRARDTQYF
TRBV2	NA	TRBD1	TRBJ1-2	TGTGCCAGCAGTCTGAATGCACGGGACAGGGGCTACACCTTC	CASSLNARDRGYTF
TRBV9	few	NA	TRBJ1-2	TGTGCCAGCCGCGGGACGTCAAACTATGGCTACACCTTC	CASRGTSNYGYTF
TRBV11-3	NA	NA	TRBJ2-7	TGTGCCAGCAGCGGCAGGGTTCACCACGAGCAGTACTTC	CASSGRVHHEQYF
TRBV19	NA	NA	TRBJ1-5	TGTGCCAGTAGGTTGTGGGTAGCAGGGGAGGATCAGCCCCAGCATTTT	CASRLWVAGEDQPQHF
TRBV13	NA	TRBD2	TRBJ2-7	TGTGCCAGCAGCTTATCAGGACTAGCGATAGGCGAGCAGTACTTC	CASSLSGLAIGEQYF
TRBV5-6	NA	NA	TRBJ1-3	TGTGCCAGCAGCTTCTCGGATCCTGGAAACACCATATATTTT	CASSFSDPGNTIYF
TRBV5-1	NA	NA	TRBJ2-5	TGCGCCAGCAGCTTGGCCAGAGAGGAGACCCAGTACTTC	CASSLAREETQYF
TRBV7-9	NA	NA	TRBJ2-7	TGTGCCACTACGACAGGATTATACGAGCAGTACTTC	CATTTGLYEQYF
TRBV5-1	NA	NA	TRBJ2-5	TGCGCCAGCAGCTTTAGGACCCAAGAGACCCAGTACTTC	CASSFRTQETQYF
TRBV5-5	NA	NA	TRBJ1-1	TGTGCCAGCAGCTTGGCGTCAGGGGTGGACACTGAAGCTTTCTTT	CASSLASGVDTEAFF
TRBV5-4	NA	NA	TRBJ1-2	TGTGCCAGCAGCGTCTATGGCTACACCTTC	CASSVYGYTF
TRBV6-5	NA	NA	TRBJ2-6	TGTGCCACCTCAGTAGTTGGGGCCAACGTCCTGACTTTC	CATSVVGANVLTF
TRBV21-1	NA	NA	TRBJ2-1	TGTGCCAGCAGGAGACAGCAATCCTACAATGAGCAGTTCTTC	CASRRQQSYNEQFF
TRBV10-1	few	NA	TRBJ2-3	TGCGCCAGCAGTGATGGGGGAAGAGGAGATACGCAGTATTTT	CASSDGGRGDTQYF
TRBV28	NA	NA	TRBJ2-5	TGTGCCAGCAGGCTCGACGGGGGCACGGAGACCCAGTACTTC	CASRLDGGTETQYF
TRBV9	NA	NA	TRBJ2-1	TGTGCCAGCAGCCCATCGGGTAGCTCCTACAATGAGCAGTTCTTC	CASSPSGSSYNEQFF
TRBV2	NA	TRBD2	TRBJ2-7	TGTGCCAGCAGTATCGAGACTAGCAGACCTATGAAATACGAGCAGTACTTC	CASSIETSRPMKYEQYF
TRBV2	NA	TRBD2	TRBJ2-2	TGTGCCAGCAACGGACTAGCGGGGAACACCGGGGAGCTGTTTTTT	CASNGLAGNTGELFF
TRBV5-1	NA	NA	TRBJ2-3	TGCGCCAGCGAGGAGGGCGCTGTCACAGATACGCAGTATTTT	CASEEGAVTDTQYF
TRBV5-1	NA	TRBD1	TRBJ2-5	TGCGCCAGCAGCAGAACAGGGGTCGAGACCCAGTACTTC	CASSRTGVETQYF
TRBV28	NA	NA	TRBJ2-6	TGTGCCAGCAGTTTATGGCACGGGACACTTTCCTCTGGGGCCAACGTCCTGACTTTC	CASSLWHGTLSSGANVLTF
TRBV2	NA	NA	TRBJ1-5	TGTGCCAGCAATTTGGGGGTCGAGCCCCAGCATTTT	CASNLGVEPQHF
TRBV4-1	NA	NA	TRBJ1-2	TGCGCCAGCCGGCCCGGGACGGAGTATGGCTACACCTTC	CASRPGTEYGYTF
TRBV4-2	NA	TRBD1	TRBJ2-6	TGTGCCAGCAGTCGTATACCGGGACAGGGGGCAACTGGGGCCAACGTCCTGACTTTC	CASSRIPGQGATGANVLTF
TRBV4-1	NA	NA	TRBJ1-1	TGCGCCAGCAGCCAAGTGTACACTGAAGCTTTCTTT	CASSQVYTEAFF
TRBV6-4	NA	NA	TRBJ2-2	TGTGCCAGCAGTTACCAGTGGGGGAAGGGGAACACCGGGGAGCTGTTTTTT	CASSYQWGKGNTGELFF
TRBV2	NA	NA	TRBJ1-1	TGTGCCAGCAGTGTGTCTATGACAATCCCTGAAGCTTTCTTT	CASSVSMTIPEAFF
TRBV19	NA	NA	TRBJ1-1	TGTGCCAGTAGTATAGATCGGGGCACTGAAGCTTTCTTT	CASSIDRGTEAFF
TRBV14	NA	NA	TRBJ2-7	TGTGCCAGCAGCCCGCTAGGTAGTCTAAGGGGGTCGGGCGAGCAGTACTTC	CASSPLGSLRGSGEQYF
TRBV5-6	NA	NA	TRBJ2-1	TGTGCCAGCAGCTTCCTTGGGGCGGGTTTATACAATGAGCAGTTCTTC	CASSFLGAGLYNEQFF
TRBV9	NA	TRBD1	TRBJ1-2	TGTGCCAGCAGTGCCCGGGCGAACGAGACAGGGGCAGATTTCGGCTACACCTTC	CASSARANETGADFGYTF
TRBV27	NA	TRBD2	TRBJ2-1	TGTGCCAGCAGTAAGACTAGCGGGGGCCCCTACAATGAGCAGTTCTTC	CASSKTSGGPYNEQFF
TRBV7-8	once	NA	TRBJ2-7	TGTGCCAGCAGCTTAGCGTTGGGGGGCGAGCAGTACTTC	CASSLALGGEQYF
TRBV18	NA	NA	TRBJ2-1	TGTGCCAGCTCATCCCGACCCCCGTCGTATGAGCAGTTCTTC	CASSSRPPSYEQFF
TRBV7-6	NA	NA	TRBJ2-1	TGTGCCAGCAGCTTAGTGACATCTAATGAGCAGTTCTTC	CASSLVTSNEQFF
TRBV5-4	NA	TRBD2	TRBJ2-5	TGTGCCAGCAGCTTGGATCTAGCGGGAGGGCCTCGGGAGCAGTACTTC	CASSLDLAGGPREQYF
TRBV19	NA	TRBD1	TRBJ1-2	TGTGCCAGTATTGGGAGACAGGGTGTCATACACCCCAACTATGGCTACACCTTC	CASIGRQGVIHPNYGYTF
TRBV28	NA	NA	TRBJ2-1	TGTGCCAGCAGTTTCACTGGGAGAGATTACTACAATGAGCAGTTCTTC	CASSFTGRDYYNEQFF
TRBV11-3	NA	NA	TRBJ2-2	TGTGCCAGCAGCTTAGTTCGGAACACCGGGGAGCTGTTTTTT	CASSLVRNTGELFF
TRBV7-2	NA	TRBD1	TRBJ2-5	TGTGCCTGCCGGGACAGGATCCAAGAGACCCAGTACTTC	CACRDRIQETQYF
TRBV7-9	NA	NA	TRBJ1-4	TGTGCCAGCAGAATGGGGGGCGGAGGTGAAAAACTGTTTTTT	CASRMGGGGEKLFF
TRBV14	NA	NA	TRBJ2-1	TGTGCCAGCAGCCAAGAGGCCCTCCCCCTTGGCCAGTTCTTC	CASSQEALPLGQFF
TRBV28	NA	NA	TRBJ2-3	TGTGCCAGCAGTGCCCCTGTAATCCTAGGGACTGATACGCAGTATTTT	CASSAPVILGTDTQYF
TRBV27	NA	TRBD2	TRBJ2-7	TGTGCCAGCAGTAGGAAGCGGGAGGAATTCTACGAGCAGTACTTC	CASSRKREEFYEQYF